A single T cell receptor beta chain is shown here with its context. The antigen is undetermined. Germline-derived CDR1 and CDR2 are MNHEY and SVGEGT. The CDR3 is made up of 16 amino acids. V shed 3 bases, J shed 0 bases, and the junction held 7 bases outside the gene matches. This sample is drawn from a study of T-cell memory formation after mild COVID-19. Libraries for TCRalpha and TCRbeta carried sample barcodes and unique molecular identifiers via 5'RACE. TCRdb itself ran the 5' RACE reads through MiXCR, one entry per CDR3 protein. The sample has under 200,000 distinct CDR3 sequences, 10% to 15% seen once. Broader study findings: Memory from before infection featured some responding clones, which suggests cross-reactive memory joined.

Sequencing used PBMCs or a T cell subset sorted from them (not recorded which). This sequence originates from a man aged 18 to 30 who had mild COVID-19 (a few samples of this study predate the infection). Cell type and time point are not known. V is TRBV6-2 or TRBV6-3 and J is TRBJ2-7; TRBD2 matches 8 bases. The CDR3, as DNA: TGTGCCAGCAGTTATTATGGCGGGAGGAGCTCCTACGAGCAGTACGTC. This encodes CASSYYGGRSSYEQYV.